This T cell receptor (beta chain) was sequenced for a study of Ad26.COV2.S vaccination and SARS-CoV-2 variants. Study details: Donor got 5x10^10 or 1x10^11 viral particles of Ad26.COV2.S. The study's findings and limits: Placebo recipients and vaccine recipients were similar in non-spike TCR breadth.

Unmatched junction bases numbered 1, after V lost 4 bases and J lost 2 bases. The CDR3 contains 13 residues. Germline loops: CDR1 LGHDT, CDR2 YNNKEL (reference sequence). About this clone itself: Its antigen is unknown.

Treatment specified: over 15 received Ad26.COV2.S at low or high dose, single or two shots; several received placebo; per-sample allocation not given. At day 63 after the first vaccine or placebo injection, samples were drawn. An Ad26 vector that expressed Wuhan-strain SARS-CoV-2 spike constituted the vaccine. This table comes from immunoSEQ multiplex PCR, and its TCRdb copy is limited to in-frame clones, with some not included. The sample comprises about 280,000 clones, approximately 89% of which are singletons, and around 3% rests with the top ten. This TCR was recovered from a person aged 18-60 years who received the Ad26.COV2.S COVID-19 vaccine or a placebo. V usage is TRBV3-1 (or the pseudogene TRBV3-2) and J usage is TRBJ2-7, with 8 nucleotides matching TRBD2. Source: peripheral blood, taken in a trial of Ad26.COV2.S vaccine versus placebo. CDR3 amino acids: CASSRGLAYEQYF. The CDR3 nucleotides read TGTGCCAGCAGCCGGGGACTAGCCTACGAGCAGTACTTC.